This T cell receptor beta chain appears in the sequencing data of a study of T cells after yellow fever vaccination. For the study at large: With SMART-Seq v4 Ultra Low Input, the fractions containing low cell numbers were prepared.

Via MiXCR, TCRdb re-called the 5' RACE reads, giving one row per CDR3 protein. Among around 550,000 distinct CDR3 sequences listed, about a fifth were seen once. Overall study results and limits: Shared CD4/CD8 clonotypes were a small share, likely from convergent recombination. Weaker overall was a secondary response that nonetheless peaked faster, on day 5 versus 15. FACS-sorted repertoires might harbor abundant contaminating clonotypes from the bulk population.

The CDR3 loop spans 16 amino acids. V lost 1 base to trimming and J lost 2 bases; unmatched junction nucleotides: 8. CDR1 is SGHTS and CDR2 is YDEGEE in the germline V gene. A word on this clonotype: Its target is not known.

The receptor was isolated from a man aged 25 to 45 who received the YFV17D yellow fever vaccine. The material sequenced was PBMCs, taken 15 days after the yellow fever booster vaccination. The rearrangement links TRBV5-8 to TRBJ2-7, with 8 bases matching TRBD2. This CDR3 is CASSLRQAGDAYEQYF. CDR3 coding DNA: TGTGCCAGCAGCTTGAGGCAAGCGGGAGACGCCTACGAGCAGTACTTC.